This T cell receptor beta chain is from a study of human thymus T cells. Findings of the study overall: Apparent bias marked the V and J gene usage of thymic and blood repertoires.

Concerning this clone: Its antigen remains unknown.

The data were produced by immunoSEQ multiplex PCR, yet TCRdb's version contains in-frame clones alone and is incomplete. The sample gives tens of thousands of clones, 95% of which show up once; 0.03% to 0.035% is in the top ten. Resections removed during corrective heart surgery provided the thymus tissue used. CDR3 length: 15 amino acids. Germline CDR1 and CDR2: MNHNS and SASEGT. Trimming removed 8 bases from V and 0 bases from J, with 14 bases in between. The sequence was collected from a girl younger than two with a congenital heart defect but otherwise immunologically healthy. Sequences were obtained from thymus tissue. The chain combines TRBV6-1 with TRBJ2-1; possibly TRBD2 for D (5 bases). CDR3 nucleotides: TGTGCCAGCCTGGAGCGGCAAAGCTCCTACAATGAGCAGTTCTTC. It specifies CASLERQSSYNEQFF.